This section outlines one T cell receptor (beta chain) sequence together with its context. This specimen comes from a study of blood T cell repertoires in COVID-19. The wider study: COVID-19 samples from acute and convalescent phases originated in the United States, Italy and Spain. T cells, B-cell-depleted T cells, or PBMCs supplied cDNA or gDNA.

Under the authors' procedure: Estimation of nucleated cell counts was performed using reference gene primer amplification. Data came from immunoSEQ multiplex PCR; TCRdb stores just in-frame clones and leaves some out. The V and J calls and clone size are taken from that table; D and trimming were inferred from the DNA. The profile shows 60,000 to 75,000 clones, 88% of them singletons. The CDR3 extends over 14 amino acids. Trimming cost V 6 bases and J 3 bases; bases outside gene matches: 4. Germline CDR1 reads SEHNR; CDR2 reads FQNEAQ (reference sequence). The sequenced sample was peripheral blood. The receptor comes from a woman older than 75 with active COVID-19. The chain couples TRBV7-9 to TRBJ2-5, with TRBD2 matching 10 bases. The CDR3, as DNA: TGTGCCAGCAGATCCCTAGCGGGGGAAGAGACCCAGTACTTC. Amino acids: CASRSLAGEETQYF.